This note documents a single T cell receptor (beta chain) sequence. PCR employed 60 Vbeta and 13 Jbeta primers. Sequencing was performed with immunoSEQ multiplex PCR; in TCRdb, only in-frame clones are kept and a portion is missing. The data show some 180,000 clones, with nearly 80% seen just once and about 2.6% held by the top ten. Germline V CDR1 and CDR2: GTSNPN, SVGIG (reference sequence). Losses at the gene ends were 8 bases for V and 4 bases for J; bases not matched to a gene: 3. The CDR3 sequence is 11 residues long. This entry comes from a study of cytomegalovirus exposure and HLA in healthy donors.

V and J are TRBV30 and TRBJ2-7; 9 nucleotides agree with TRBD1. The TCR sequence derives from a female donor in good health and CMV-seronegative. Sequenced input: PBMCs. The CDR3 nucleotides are TGTGCCGGGGGACAGGGTTACGAGCAGTACTTC. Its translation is CAGGQGYEQYF.